The rows below give T cell receptor beta chains drawn from one sample of a study of blood T cell repertoires in COVID-19. Using immunoSEQ multiplex PCR, the repertoire was profiled, and TCRdb retains in-frame clones only, with some absent. There are 90,000 or so clones in the sample; 84% occur only once, and 25% lies in the top ten. Sequencing was performed on peripheral blood. These receptors were obtained from a man in his sixties with acute or convalescent COVID-19. The CDR3 runs from the conserved cysteine through the conserved F or W. The D gene is left open where the match is weak. Expanded clones are given a class, and other clones once, few, many or no size at all.

D gene	clone size	V gene	J gene	CDR3 DNA	CDR3 protein
TRBD1	few	TRBV9	TRBJ1-3	TGTGCCAGCAGCACCGATGACAGGGGTCGAGGAAACACCATATATTTT	CASSTDDRGRGNTIYF
TRBD2	.	TRBV4-2	TRBJ2-1	TGTGCCAGCAGCCCAAGACCCGGGACTAGCGGGGGGGCGGGTCAGTTCTTC	CASSPRPGTSGGAGQFF
.	.	TRBV3-1/TRBV3-2	TRBJ2-3	TGTGCCAGCAGCCAGGCCGGGTCCGTAAATACGCAGTATTTT	CASSQAGSVNTQYF
.	.	TRBV5-1	TRBJ1-4	TGCGCCAGCAGTCCGTGGCAGGGGAATATGGCTAATGAAAAACTGTTTTTT	CASSPWQGNMANEKLFF
TRBD2	.	TRBV29-1	TRBJ2-1	TGCAGCGACACGAGCGGGGGGCCCAACCATTACAATGAGCAGTTCTTC	CSDTSGGPNHYNEQFF
TRBD2	.	TRBV9	TRBJ2-5	TGTGCCAGCAGCTCGACCCTCGGGGGGGAGACCCAGTACTTC	CASSSTLGGETQYF
TRBD2	once	TRBV28	TRBJ2-2	TGTGCCAGCAGTTTTGTAGCGGGGGTTAACACCGGGGAGCTGTTTTTT	CASSFVAGVNTGELFF
TRBD1	.	TRBV18	TRBJ1-1	TGTGCCAGCTCACGACAGGGGGTGGGCACTGAAGCTTTCTTT	CASSRQGVGTEAFF
.	.	TRBV24-1	TRBJ2-2	TGTGCCACCAGTGGGGTTAGGGGAAACACCGGGGAGCTGTTTTTT	CATSGVRGNTGELFF
.	.	TRBV19	TRBJ1-5	TGTGCCACCGGGTTTGACTTCAATCAGCCCCAGCATTTT	CATGFDFNQPQHF
.	.	TRBV7-2	TRBJ1-2	TGTGCCAGCAGCATACAGACATCCGGGACAAGAGGGGATGGCTACACCTTC	CASSIQTSGTRGDGYTF
.	.	TRBV10-1	TRBJ2-4	TGCGCCAGCACGACTAATAGATTAGCCACCAAAAACATTCAGTACTTC	CASTTNRLATKNIQYF
TRBD1	once	TRBV5-5	TRBJ1-5	TGTGCCAGCAGCTTCTCCGGGACAGCCAGCAATCAGCCCCAGCATTTT	CASSFSGTASNQPQHF
TRBD1	.	TRBV11-2	TRBJ1-6	TGTGCCAGCAGCTTAAGGAGAGACAGGGCGGACTCACCCCTCCACTTT	CASSLRRDRADSPLHF
TRBD1	.	TRBV3-1/TRBV3-2	TRBJ1-1	TGTGCCAGCAGCCAGTCCGGGACAGCGAACACTGAAGCTTTCTTT	CASSQSGTANTEAFF
TRBD1	.	TRBV14	TRBJ2-1	TGTGCCAGCAGCCGCACCGGGACAGGGGCAATCAATGAGCAGTTCTTC	CASSRTGTGAINEQFF
TRBD1	.	TRBV28	TRBJ1-4	TGTGCCAGCAGTCCTCCGGGACAGGGTAATGAAAAACTGTTTTTT	CASSPPGQGNEKLFF
.	once	TRBV5-5	TRBJ2-2	TGTGCCAGCAGCTTCACTTCGAAAGGGGAGCTGTTTTTT	CASSFTSKGELFF
.	.	TRBV6-5	TRBJ1-1	TGTGCCAGCATCTTACCCCAGAAACCTAACACTGAAGCTTTCTTT	CASILPQKPNTEAFF
.	.	TRBV29-1	TRBJ2-3	TGCAGCGTTGGGGACTATACGCAGTATTTT	CSVGDYTQYF
.	.	TRBV5-1	TRBJ1-4	TGCGCCAGCAGCCCGGCCGGGGGGCCCGCAACTAATGAAAAACTGTTTTTT	CASSPAGGPATNEKLFF
TRBD1	.	TRBV29-1	TRBJ2-3	TGCAGCGTCAGACAGGGGTCCCCAGATACGCAGTATTTT	CSVRQGSPDTQYF
TRBD2	.	TRBV5-1	TRBJ2-5	TGCGCCAGCAGGATAGGGAGGGGCGAAGAGACCCAGTACTTC	CASRIGRGEETQYF
TRBD1	.	TRBV18	TRBJ2-1	TGTGCCAGCTCACCCCCGGGGACAGGGATGTATAAGGAGCAGTTCTTC	CASSPPGTGMYKEQFF
.	.	TRBV18	TRBJ1-4	TGTGCCAGCTCACCCCCCACTTATACGTGGAAACTGTTTTTT	CASSPPTYTWKLFF